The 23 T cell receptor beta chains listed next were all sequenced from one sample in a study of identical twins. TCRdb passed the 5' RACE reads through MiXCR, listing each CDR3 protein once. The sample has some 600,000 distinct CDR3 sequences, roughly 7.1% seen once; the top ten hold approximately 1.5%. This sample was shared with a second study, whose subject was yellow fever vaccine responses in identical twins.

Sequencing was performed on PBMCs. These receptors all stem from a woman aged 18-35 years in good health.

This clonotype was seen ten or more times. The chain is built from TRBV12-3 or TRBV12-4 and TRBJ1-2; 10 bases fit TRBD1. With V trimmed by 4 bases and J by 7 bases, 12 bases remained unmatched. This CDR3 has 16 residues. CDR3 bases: TGTGCCAGCAGTTCAGGGACAGGGGCAGTTCGGCGTGGCTACACCTTC. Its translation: CASSSGTGAVRRGYTF.

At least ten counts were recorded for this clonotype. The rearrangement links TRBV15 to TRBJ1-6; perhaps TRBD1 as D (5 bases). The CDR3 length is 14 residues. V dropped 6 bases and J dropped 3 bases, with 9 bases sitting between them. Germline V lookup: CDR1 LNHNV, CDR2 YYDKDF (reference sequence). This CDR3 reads CATRNGHYNSPLHF. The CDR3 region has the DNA TGTGCCACCAGAAACGGACACTATAATTCACCCCTCCACTTT. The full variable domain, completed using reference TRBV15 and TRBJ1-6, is DAMVIQNPRYQVTQFGKPVTLSCSQTLNHNVMYWYQQKSSQAPKLLFHYYDKDFNNEADTPDNFQSRRPNTSFCFLDIRSPGLGDTAMYLCATRNGHYNSPLHFGNGTRLTVT.

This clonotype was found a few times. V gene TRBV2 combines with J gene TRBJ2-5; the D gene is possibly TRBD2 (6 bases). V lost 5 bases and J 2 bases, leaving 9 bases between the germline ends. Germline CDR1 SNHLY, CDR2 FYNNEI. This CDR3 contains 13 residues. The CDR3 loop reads CASSWDWQETQYF. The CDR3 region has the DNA TGTGCCAGCAGTTGGGACTGGCAAGAGACCCAGTACTTC.

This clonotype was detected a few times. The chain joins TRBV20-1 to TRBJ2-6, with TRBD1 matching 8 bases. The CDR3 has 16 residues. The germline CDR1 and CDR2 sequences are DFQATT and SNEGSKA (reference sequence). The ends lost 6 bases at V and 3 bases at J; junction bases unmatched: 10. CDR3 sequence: CSARGQGVFGANVLTF. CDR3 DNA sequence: TGCAGTGCCCGCGGACAGGGAGTCTTTGGGGCCAACGTCCTGACTTTC.

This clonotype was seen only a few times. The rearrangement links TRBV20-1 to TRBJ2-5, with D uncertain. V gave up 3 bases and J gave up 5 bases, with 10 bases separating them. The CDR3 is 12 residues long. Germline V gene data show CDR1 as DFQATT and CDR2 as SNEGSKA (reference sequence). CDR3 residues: CSASGTGETQYF. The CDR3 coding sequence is TGCAGTGCTAGTGGCACTGGGGAGACCCAGTACTTC.

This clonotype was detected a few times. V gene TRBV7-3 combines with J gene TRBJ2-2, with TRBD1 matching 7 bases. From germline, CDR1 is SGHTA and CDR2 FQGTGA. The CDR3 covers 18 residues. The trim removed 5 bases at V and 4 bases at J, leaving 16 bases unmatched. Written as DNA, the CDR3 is TGTGCCAGCAGCCCGTACAAACAGACAGGGTCGGCCACCGGGGAGCTGTTTTTT. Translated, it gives CASSPYKQTGSATGELFF.

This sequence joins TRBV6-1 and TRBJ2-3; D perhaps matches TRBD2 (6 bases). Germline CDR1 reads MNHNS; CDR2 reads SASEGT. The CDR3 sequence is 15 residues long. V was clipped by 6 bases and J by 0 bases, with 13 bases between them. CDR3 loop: CASSDTGSSTDTQYF. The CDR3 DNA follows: TGTGCCAGCAGCGACACCGGGAGCAGCACAGATACGCAGTATTTT.

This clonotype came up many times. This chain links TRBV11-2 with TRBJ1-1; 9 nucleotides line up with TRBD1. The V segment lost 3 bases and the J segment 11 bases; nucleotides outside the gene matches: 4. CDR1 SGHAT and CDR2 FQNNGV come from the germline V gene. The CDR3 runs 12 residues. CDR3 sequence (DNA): TGTGCCAGCAGCTTGTGGGACAGGGCTGCTTTCTTT. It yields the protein CASSLWDRAAFF.

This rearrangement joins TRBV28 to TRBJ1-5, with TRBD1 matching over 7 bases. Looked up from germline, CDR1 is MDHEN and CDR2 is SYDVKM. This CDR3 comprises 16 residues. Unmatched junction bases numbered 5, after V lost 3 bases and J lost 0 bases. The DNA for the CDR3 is TGTGCCAGCAGTTTTTGGCAGGGGGATAGCAATCAGCCCCAGCATTTT. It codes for CASSFWQGDSNQPQHF. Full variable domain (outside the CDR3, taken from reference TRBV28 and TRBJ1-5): DVKVTQSSRYLVKRTGEKVFLECVQDMDHENMFWYRQDPGLGLRLIYFSYDVKMKEKGDIPEGYSVSREKKERFSLILESASTNQTSMYLCASSFWQGDSNQPQHFGDGTRLSIL.

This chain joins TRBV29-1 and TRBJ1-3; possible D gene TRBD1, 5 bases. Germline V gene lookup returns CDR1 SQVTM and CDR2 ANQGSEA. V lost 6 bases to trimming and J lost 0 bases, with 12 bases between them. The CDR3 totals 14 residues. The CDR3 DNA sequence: TGCAGCGTGAAACTACAGGTCTCTGGAAACACCATATATTTT. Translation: CSVKLQVSGNTIYF.

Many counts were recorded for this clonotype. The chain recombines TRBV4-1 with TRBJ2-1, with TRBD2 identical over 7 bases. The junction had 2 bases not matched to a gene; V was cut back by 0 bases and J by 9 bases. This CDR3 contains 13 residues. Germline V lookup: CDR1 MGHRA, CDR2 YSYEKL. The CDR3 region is CASSQEGRGEQFF. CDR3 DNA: TGCGCCAGCAGCCAAGAAGGGAGGGGTGAGCAGTTCTTC.

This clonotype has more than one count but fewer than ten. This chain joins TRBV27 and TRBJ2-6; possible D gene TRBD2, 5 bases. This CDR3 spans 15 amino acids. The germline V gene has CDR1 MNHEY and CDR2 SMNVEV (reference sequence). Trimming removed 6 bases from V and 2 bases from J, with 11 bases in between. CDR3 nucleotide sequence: TGTGCCAGCAGCCTGGAGGCGACTGGGGCCAACGTCCTGACTTTC. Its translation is CASSLEATGANVLTF.

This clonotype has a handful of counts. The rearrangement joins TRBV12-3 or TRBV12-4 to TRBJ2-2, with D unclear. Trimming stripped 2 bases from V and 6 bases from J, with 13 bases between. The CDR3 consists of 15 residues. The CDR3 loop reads CASSLSVMPSGELFF. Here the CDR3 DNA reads TGTGCCAGCAGTTTATCCGTTATGCCGTCCGGGGAGCTGTTTTTT.

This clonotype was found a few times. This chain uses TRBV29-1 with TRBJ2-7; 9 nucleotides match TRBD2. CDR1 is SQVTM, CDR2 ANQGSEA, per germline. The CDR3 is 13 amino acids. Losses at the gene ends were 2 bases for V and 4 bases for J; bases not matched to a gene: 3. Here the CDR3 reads CSVELAGKYEQYF. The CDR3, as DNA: TGCAGCGTTGAACTAGCGGGAAAGTACGAGCAGTACTTC.

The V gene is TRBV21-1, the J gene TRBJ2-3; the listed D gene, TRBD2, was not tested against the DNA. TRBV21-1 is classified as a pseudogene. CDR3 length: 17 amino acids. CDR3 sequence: CASSTPGLAGDTDTQYF. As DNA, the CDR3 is TGTGCCAGCAGCACCCCGGGACTAGCGGGGGACACAGATACGCAGTATTTT.

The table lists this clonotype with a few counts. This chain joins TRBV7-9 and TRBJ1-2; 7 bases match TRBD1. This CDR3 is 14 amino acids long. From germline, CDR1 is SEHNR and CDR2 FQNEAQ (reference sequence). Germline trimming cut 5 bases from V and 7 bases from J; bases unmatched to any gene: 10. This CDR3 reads CASSRDRQSLGYTF. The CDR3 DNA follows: TGTGCCAGCAGCAGGGACAGACAGAGCCTTGGCTACACCTTC.

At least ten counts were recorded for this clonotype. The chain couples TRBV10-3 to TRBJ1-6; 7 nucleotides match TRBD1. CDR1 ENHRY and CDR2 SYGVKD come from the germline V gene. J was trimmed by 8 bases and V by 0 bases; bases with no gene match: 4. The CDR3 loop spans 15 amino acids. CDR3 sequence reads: CAISESTGYDSPLHF. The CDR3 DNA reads TGTGCCATCAGTGAGTCGACAGGGTATGATTCACCCCTCCACTTT.

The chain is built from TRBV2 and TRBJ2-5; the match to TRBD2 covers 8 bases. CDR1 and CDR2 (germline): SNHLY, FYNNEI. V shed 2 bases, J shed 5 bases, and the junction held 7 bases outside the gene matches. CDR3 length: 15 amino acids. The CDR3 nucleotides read TGTGCCAGCAGTGAAAGGCTAGCGGGTGGGGAGACCCAGTACTTC. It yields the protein CASSERLAGGETQYF.

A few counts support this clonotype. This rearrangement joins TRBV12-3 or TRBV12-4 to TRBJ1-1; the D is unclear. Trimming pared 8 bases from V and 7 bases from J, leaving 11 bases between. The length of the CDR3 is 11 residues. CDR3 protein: CASRAYHEAFF. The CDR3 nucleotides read TGTGCCAGCCGAGCGTACCATGAAGCTTTCTTT.

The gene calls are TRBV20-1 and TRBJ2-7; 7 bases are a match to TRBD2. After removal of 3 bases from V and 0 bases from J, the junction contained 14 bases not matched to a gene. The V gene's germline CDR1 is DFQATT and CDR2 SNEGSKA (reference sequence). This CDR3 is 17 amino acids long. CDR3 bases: TGCAGTGCTAGTTCGGGCCGGCTGGGCGGGAGCTCCTACGAGCAGTACTTC. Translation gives CSASSGRLGGSSYEQYF.

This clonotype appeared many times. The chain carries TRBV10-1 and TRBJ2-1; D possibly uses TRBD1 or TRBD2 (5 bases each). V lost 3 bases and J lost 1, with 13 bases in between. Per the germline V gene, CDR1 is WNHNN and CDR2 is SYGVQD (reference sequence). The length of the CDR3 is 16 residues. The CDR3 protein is CASSDSLGRSYNEQFF. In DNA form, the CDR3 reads TGCGCCAGCAGTGACTCGCTGGGACGGTCCTACAATGAGCAGTTCTTC.

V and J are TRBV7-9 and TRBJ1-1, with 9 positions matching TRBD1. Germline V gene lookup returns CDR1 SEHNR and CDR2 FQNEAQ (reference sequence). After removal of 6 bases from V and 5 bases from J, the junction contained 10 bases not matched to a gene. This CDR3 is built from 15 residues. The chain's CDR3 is CASSRPPTGGTEAFF. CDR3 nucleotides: TGTGCCAGCAGTCGACCCCCGACAGGGGGGACTGAAGCTTTCTTT.

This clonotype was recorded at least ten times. The CDR3 region has the DNA TGTGCCAGCAGTGACTCGTTGCGGGCTAACAGGCACACAGATACGCAGTATTTT. Encoded protein: CASSDSLRANRHTDTQYF. The gene calls are TRBV6-4 and TRBJ2-3; D is tentatively TRBD1 or TRBD2 (5 bases each). V shed 0 bases and J shed 2 bases, with 18 bases lying between them. CDR3 length equals 18 residues. Germline values: CDR1 MRHNA, CDR2 SNTAGT.